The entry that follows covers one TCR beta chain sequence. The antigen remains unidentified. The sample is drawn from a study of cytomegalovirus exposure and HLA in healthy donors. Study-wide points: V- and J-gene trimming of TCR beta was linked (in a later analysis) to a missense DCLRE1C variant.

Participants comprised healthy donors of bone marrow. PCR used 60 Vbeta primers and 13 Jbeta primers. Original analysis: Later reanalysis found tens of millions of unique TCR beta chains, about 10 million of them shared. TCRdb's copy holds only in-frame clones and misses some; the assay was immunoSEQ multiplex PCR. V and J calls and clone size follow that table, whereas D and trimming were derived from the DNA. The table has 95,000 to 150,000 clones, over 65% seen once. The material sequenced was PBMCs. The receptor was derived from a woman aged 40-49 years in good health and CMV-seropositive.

CDR3 sequence reads: CASSLAPTIDYGYTF. In DNA form, the CDR3 reads TGCGCCAGCAGCTTGGCGCCGACAATAGACTATGGCTACACCTTC. V is TRBV5-1 and J is TRBJ1-2; D is undetermined. CDR1 and CDR2 from the germline V gene are SGHRS and YFSETQ. The CDR3 spans 15 residues. V gave up 0 bases and J gave up 3 bases, with 12 bases separating them.